The 27 T cell receptor beta chains below were found in one sample sequenced in a study of CXCR3-negative and CXCR3-positive naive CD8 T cells. In preparing the TRB cDNA libraries, 5' RACE with UMI labels was used. TCRdb reworked the 5' RACE reads into one entry per CDR3 protein, no DNA. This specimen shows some 8,200 distinct CDR3 sequences; the ten leading clones hold about 2%. Sequencing used naive CXCR3- CD8+ T cells from blood. Subset in this sample: CD45RO-CCR7+CD27+CD95- naive CD8+ T cells lacking CXCR3 (TNR3-). The receptors were gathered from a human donor in good health. Some clones in this sample may be carry-over from other donors' samples.

The J gene is TRBJ2-1, the V gene TRBV7-7. This CDR3 has 13 amino acids. Germline V gene data show CDR1 as SSHAT and CDR2 as FNYEAQ (reference sequence). This chain's CDR3 is CASSLGYYNEQFF.

V gene TRBV29-1 combines with J gene TRBJ2-7; the D call from TCRdb, TRBD1, cannot be confirmed without DNA. Germline loops: CDR1 SQVTM, CDR2 ANQGSEA. The CDR3 is 13 residues long. The CDR3 region is CSVDSTGSAEQYF.

This clonotype is classed as medium-sized by frequency. This chain connects TRBV15 to TRBJ2-3; without DNA, the TCRdb call of TRBD1 cannot be checked. The CDR3 is 16 amino acids. Germline V CDR1 and CDR2: LNHNV, YYDKDF (reference sequence). Here the CDR3 reads CATSRDPQGLRDTQYF.

This sequence joins TRBV13 and TRBJ2-2; TCRdb's assignment of TRBD2 cannot be checked, as there is no DNA. Germline values: CDR1 PRHDT, CDR2 FYEKMQ (reference sequence). The CDR3 length is 14 residues. This CDR3 is CASSSELGTGELFF.

The genes are TRBV29-1 and TRBJ2-7; the D gene TCRdb calls, TRBD1, cannot be checked with no DNA. In germline, CDR1 is SQVTM, CDR2 ANQGSEA. The CDR3 sequence is 14 residues long. The CDR3 region is CSVETAQGYYEQYF.

CDR3 amino acids: CASSLGLAGAPNEQFF. The genes are TRBV5-1 and TRBJ2-1; without DNA, the TCRdb call of TRBD2 cannot be checked. This CDR3 region has 16 residues. Germline CDR1 SGHRS, CDR2 YFSETQ.

The chain is built from TRBV29-1 and TRBJ2-5; TCRdb's D gene call, TRBD2, goes unchecked for lack of DNA. The CDR3 spans 14 residues. Germline CDR1 is SQVTM and CDR2 is ANQGSEA. The CDR3 reads CSVLGVGLQETQYF.

This clonotype is called medium-sized (0.01 to 0.1%) based on its frequency. The J gene is TRBJ2-1, the V gene TRBV4-3. The CDR3 sequence is 14 residues long. Germline-derived CDR1 and CDR2 are LGHNA and YSLEER. The CDR3 loop reads CASSQSSTYNEQFF.

This chain joins TRBV28 and TRBJ1-6; the D call from TCRdb, TRBD1, cannot be confirmed without DNA. Germline V gene lookup returns CDR1 MDHEN and CDR2 SYDVKM. The CDR3 extends over 14 amino acids. This chain's CDR3 is CASSFGGAGSPLHF.

This sequence joins TRBV29-1 and TRBJ2-1; TCRdb outputs TRBD1, but without DNA this stays unchecked. This CDR3 has 15 amino acids. Germline CDR1 SQVTM, CDR2 ANQGSEA. This chain's CDR3 is CSVEEGQGVVNEQFF.

The rearrangement joins TRBV15 to TRBJ2-3. The germline V gene has CDR1 LNHNV and CDR2 YYDKDF (reference sequence). The CDR3 loop spans 12 amino acids. CDR3 protein: CATSSRTDTQYF.

This clonotype counts as medium-sized by frequency. This chain connects TRBV5-1 to TRBJ2-3; TCRdb gives TRBD1 as the D gene, but with no DNA this cannot be confirmed. CDR1 SGHRS and CDR2 YFSETQ come from the germline V gene. The CDR3 has 16 residues. The CDR3: CASSGFGGASTDTQYF.

The chain recombines TRBV2 with TRBJ1-4; TCRdb's D gene call, TRBD1, goes unchecked for lack of DNA. From germline, CDR1 is SNHLY and CDR2 FYNNEI. The CDR3 runs to 13 residues. CDR3 sequence: CASSEDRGEKLFF.

The V gene is TRBV29-1, the J gene TRBJ1-1; TCRdb picks TRBD1, but there is no DNA to check that call. The CDR3 is 15 residues long. CDR1 and CDR2 from the germline V gene are SQVTM and ANQGSEA. CDR3 sequence: CSVDLTQGAGTEAFF.

This clonotype is deemed medium-sized by its frequency. This chain joins TRBV7-2 and TRBJ1-6; TCRdb returns TRBD1, unconfirmable since there is no DNA. The germline CDR1 and CDR2 sequences are SGHTA and FQGNSA. The CDR3 covers 16 residues. This CDR3 is CASSSTGRRYNSPLHF. Supplemented by reference TRBV7-2 and TRBJ1-6, the full variable domain reads GAGVSQSPSNKVTEKGKDVELRCDPISGHTALYWYRQSLGQGLEFLIYFQGNSAPDKSGLPSDRFSAERTGGSVSTLTIQRTQQEDSAVYLCASSSTGRRYNSPLHFGNGTRLTVT.

This clonotype counts as medium-sized (0.01 to 0.1%) by frequency. The gene calls are TRBV29-1 and TRBJ2-1. The CDR3 spans 12 residues. Germline CDR1 and CDR2: SQVTM and ANQGSEA. CDR3 residues: CSGIGAYNEQFF.

The chain couples TRBV5-1 to TRBJ2-2; TCRdb returns TRBD1, unconfirmable since there is no DNA. Per the germline V gene, CDR1 is SGHRS and CDR2 is YFSETQ. The CDR3 sequence is 15 residues long. The chain's CDR3 is CASSYWGAGTGELFF.

Considering frequency, this clonotype is medium-sized. The chain joins TRBV29-1 to TRBJ2-2. This CDR3 is built from 14 residues. Germline assignment: CDR1 SQVTM and CDR2 ANQGSEA. The CDR3 sequence is CSVDTTANTGELFF.

By frequency, this clonotype registers medium-sized. This chain connects TRBV5-1 to TRBJ2-3; the D gene TCRdb calls, TRBD2, cannot be checked with no DNA. This CDR3 is built from 14 residues. Germline loops: CDR1 SGHRS, CDR2 YFSETQ. The CDR3 sequence is CASSMEGLTDTQYF.

The chain is built from TRBV29-1 and TRBJ2-1; TCRdb reports TRBD2, a call that lacks DNA to check it against. The CDR3 has 14 residues. The germline V gene encodes CDR1 SQVTM and CDR2 ANQGSEA. The CDR3 sequence: CSVKASESYNEQFF.

By frequency, this clonotype is medium-sized (0.01 to 0.1%). The chain couples TRBV7-6 to TRBJ2-2; absent DNA, TCRdb's TRBD1 call cannot be checked. The CDR3 consists of 14 residues. The germline V gene has CDR1 SGHVS and CDR2 FNYEAQ. The CDR3 is CATPGQGNTGELFF.

This rearrangement joins TRBV24-1 to TRBJ2-7. CDR3 length: 13 amino acids. The germline V gene has CDR1 KGHDR and CDR2 SFDVKD. The CDR3 here is CATSDLNSWAQYF.

The CDR3 here is CASRRTADFYEQYF. V and J are TRBV28 and TRBJ2-7. This CDR3 is built from 14 residues. Germline V gene data show CDR1 as MDHEN and CDR2 as SYDVKM.

This chain joins TRBV20-1 and TRBJ1-2; there is no DNA to check the TCRdb D call of TRBD1. This CDR3 has 17 residues. Germline-derived CDR1 and CDR2 are DFQATT and SNEGSKA (reference sequence). CDR3 sequence reads: CSLRDRGSQASDYGYTF.

The chain combines TRBV29-1 with TRBJ2-7. Germline assignment: CDR1 SQVTM and CDR2 ANQGSEA. The CDR3 totals 15 residues. This CDR3 is CSAQGVQNRAYEQYF.

This chain connects TRBV5-4 to TRBJ2-5; absent DNA, TCRdb's TRBD1 call cannot be checked. This CDR3 contains 16 residues. The V gene's germline CDR1 is SGHNT and CDR2 YYREEE (reference sequence). This CDR3 is CASSLDWGLDGETQYF.

The chain employs TRBV7-9 and TRBJ2-2. The CDR3 consists of 14 residues. Per germline, CDR1 SEHNR and CDR2 FQNEAQ (reference sequence). CDR3 loop: CASSPAVNTGELFF.